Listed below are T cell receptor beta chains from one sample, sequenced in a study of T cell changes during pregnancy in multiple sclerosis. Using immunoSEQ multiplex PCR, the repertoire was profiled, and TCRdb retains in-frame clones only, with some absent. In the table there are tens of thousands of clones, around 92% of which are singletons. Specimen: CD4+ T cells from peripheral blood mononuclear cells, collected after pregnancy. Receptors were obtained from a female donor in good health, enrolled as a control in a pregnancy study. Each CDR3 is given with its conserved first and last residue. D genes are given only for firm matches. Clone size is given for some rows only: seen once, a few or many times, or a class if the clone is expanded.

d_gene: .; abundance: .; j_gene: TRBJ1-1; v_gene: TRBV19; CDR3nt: TGTGCCAGTACCGCTCCGGGTCTTGAAGCTTTCTTT; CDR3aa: CASTAPGLEAFF
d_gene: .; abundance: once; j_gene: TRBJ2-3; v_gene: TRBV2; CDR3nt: TGTGCCAGCAGTGCTGCGGGGTTCACAGATACGCAGTATTTT; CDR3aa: CASSAAGFTDTQYF
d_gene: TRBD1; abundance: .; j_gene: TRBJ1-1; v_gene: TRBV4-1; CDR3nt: TGCGCCAGCAGCCAAGATCCCCCAGGGGCAGGGGGTTTCAGTTTGAACACTGAAGCTTTCTTT; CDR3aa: CASSQDPPGAGGFSLNTEAFF
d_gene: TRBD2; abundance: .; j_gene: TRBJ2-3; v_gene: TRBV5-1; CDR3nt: TGCGCCTCTACCCTGCTAGCGGACACAGATACGCAGTATTTT; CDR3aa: CASTLLADTDTQYF
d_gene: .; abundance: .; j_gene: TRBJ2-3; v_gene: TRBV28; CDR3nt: TGTGCCAGCGTGAGACTCGCGACAGATACGCAGTATTTT; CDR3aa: CASVRLATDTQYF
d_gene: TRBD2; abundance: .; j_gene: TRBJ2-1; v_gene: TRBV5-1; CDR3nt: TGCGCCAGCAGCTTGGGTCCAGCGGGAGGGCTCTACAATGAGCAGTTCTTC; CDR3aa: CASSLGPAGGLYNEQFF
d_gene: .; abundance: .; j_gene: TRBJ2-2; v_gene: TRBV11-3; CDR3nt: TGTGCCAGCAGCTCCTCGTGGAGGGCCAACACCGGGGAGCTGTTTTTT; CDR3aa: CASSSSWRANTGELFF
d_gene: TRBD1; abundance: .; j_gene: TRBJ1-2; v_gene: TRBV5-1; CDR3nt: TGCGCCAGCAGTCTCGGGGACAGGGTGGGAGGCTACACCTTC; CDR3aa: CASSLGDRVGGYTF
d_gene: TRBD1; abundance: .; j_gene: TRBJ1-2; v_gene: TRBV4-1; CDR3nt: TGCGCCAGCAGCCTGGCAGGGGGCGGCTACACCTTC; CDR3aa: CASSLAGGGYTF
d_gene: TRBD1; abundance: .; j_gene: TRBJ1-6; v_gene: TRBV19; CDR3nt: TGTGCCAGTAGTTCCCGGGACAGGGGTTTTAATTCACCCCTCCACTTT; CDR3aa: CASSSRDRGFNSPLHF
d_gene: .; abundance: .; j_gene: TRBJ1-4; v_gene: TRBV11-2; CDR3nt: TGTGCCAGCAGCTTAGGGTCCGGGGTTGGACTGTTTTTT; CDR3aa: CASSLGSGVGLFF